This is a list of T cell receptor beta chains from one sample in a study of control samples from healthy donors and cancer patients. Assay used: immunoSEQ multiplex PCR; TCRdb lists only in-frame clones, some missing. The sample contains about 28,000 clones, 70% to 85% of which appear only once. Specimen: PBMCs. These receptors were collected from a man in his fifties or sixties with head and neck cancer. Each CDR3 is given with its conserved first and last residue. A D gene is named only where the DNA matches it firmly. Part of the rows lack a size; the others show once, few, many or a class for expanded clones.

J gene	V gene	D gene	clone size	CDR3 DNA	CDR3 protein
TRBJ2-2	TRBV7-9	TRBD2	NA	TGTGCCAGCAGTCGGGCCGGGACTAGTTCTCCCGGGGAGCTGTTTTTT	CASSRAGTSSPGELFF
TRBJ2-1	TRBV3-1/TRBV3-2	TRBD2	NA	TGTGCCAGCAGTCCCGGGACTAGCGGAAATGAGCAGTTCTTC	CASSPGTSGNEQFF
TRBJ2-7	TRBV3-1/TRBV3-2	TRBD2	once	TGTGCCAGCAGCCAATTAGCGGGACCTGGGGAGCAGTACTTC	CASSQLAGPGEQYF
TRBJ1-4	TRBV2	NA	NA	TGTGCCAGCAGTGAATCCCCGCCCCCCGGGGAAAAACTGTTTTTT	CASSESPPPGEKLFF
TRBJ2-7	TRBV30	TRBD1	NA	TGTGCCTGGGACCGGGACAGGACCTACGGGCAGTACTTC	CAWDRDRTYGQYF
TRBJ2-1	TRBV7-2	NA	NA	TGTGCCAGCAGCAGTGGAGGGATAGGGATCTATGAGCAGTTCTTC	CASSSGGIGIYEQFF
TRBJ2-1	TRBV4-3	NA	once	TGCGCCAGCAGCCAGTTCCTCCTCGGGGGAATCTCCTACAATGAGCAGTTCTTC	CASSQFLLGGISYNEQFF
TRBJ1-4	TRBV7-9	NA	once	TGTGCCAGCAGCTTAAGCCAGGGAAATGAAAAACTGTTTTTT	CASSLSQGNEKLFF
TRBJ1-1	TRBV5-5	NA	NA	TGTGCCAGCAGCTTCAGGGGACAGAACACTGAAGCTTTCTTT	CASSFRGQNTEAFF
TRBJ2-7	TRBV5-1	TRBD2	NA	TGCGCCAGCAGCGTCGGGACTAGCGGGAGGGTGACCCTCTACGAGCAGTACTTC	CASSVGTSGRVTLYEQYF
TRBJ2-7	TRBV7-6	TRBD1	NA	TGTGCCAGCAGCTCTTTTCCGGCGGGGACAGGGGGATACGAGCAGTACTTC	CASSSFPAGTGGYEQYF
TRBJ2-3	TRBV9	NA	once	TGTGCCAGCAGCGTAGCTGACAACACAGATACGCAGTATTTT	CASSVADNTDTQYF
TRBJ1-6	TRBV9	NA	NA	TGTGCCAGCAGCGCCTCCAGGGCCCCACCCCTCCACTTT	CASSASRAPPLHF
TRBJ1-5	TRBV7-2	NA	once	TGTGCCAGCGGGGTCCAGTACAATCAGCCCCAGCATTTT	CASGVQYNQPQHF
TRBJ2-1	TRBV10-1	TRBD1	few	TGCGCCAGCAGTGGCCAGAGGACAGGGCCCAATGAGCAGTTCTTC	CASSGQRTGPNEQFF
TRBJ1-2	TRBV3-1/TRBV3-2	TRBD1	once	TGTGCCAGCAGCCAAGAGCGGACAGGGCATGGCTACACCTTC	CASSQERTGHGYTF
TRBJ1-6	TRBV6-2/TRBV6-3	NA	NA	TGTGCCAGCAGTTCCGCAAATTCACCCCTCCACTTT	CASSSANSPLHF
TRBJ1-2	TRBV6-2/TRBV6-3	NA	once	TGTGCCAGCAGTGCAACCCTATCTGGGGGTCATGGCTACACCTTC	CASSATLSGGHGYTF
TRBJ2-1	TRBV28	NA	once	TGTGCCAGCAGTTACAGGTGGCACAATGAGCAGTTCTTC	CASSYRWHNEQFF
TRBJ2-1	TRBV5-1	NA	NA	TGCGCCAGCAGCTTGGATGGGATGTATTTAGGCGAGCAGTTCTTC	CASSLDGMYLGEQFF
TRBJ1-2	TRBV6-5	TRBD1	NA	TGTGCCAGCAGGACGACAGGGAACTATGGCTACACCTTC	CASRTTGNYGYTF
TRBJ2-6	TRBV21-1	NA	NA	TGTGCCAGCAGCACTCCCACCACCCCGCGGGCGTTGTGGGCCAACGTCCTGACTTTC	CASSTPTTPRALWANVLTF
TRBJ1-5	TRBV30	NA	NA	TGTGCCTGGAGTGTACAGGGTCCCCGCGGCAATCAGCCCCAGCATTTT	CAWSVQGPRGNQPQHF
TRBJ2-2	TRBV28	NA	NA	TGTGCCAGTTTGCGGGGCAGGGCGACCACCGGGGAGCTGTTTTTT	CASLRGRATTGELFF
TRBJ2-7	TRBV28	NA	NA	TGTGCCAGCAGTTTTGACAGCTTATGGTACGAGCAGTACTTC	CASSFDSLWYEQYF
TRBJ2-7	TRBV7-9	NA	NA	TGTGCCAGCACAGAATCCCCGGGACTCGCTCAACCAGAAGGTCGCTACGAGCAGTACTTC	CASTESPGLAQPEGRYEQYF
TRBJ2-1	TRBV21-1	NA	once	TGTGCCAGCAGCAAAGCGACTGGACAGTCCCCAGGGAATGAGCAGTTCTTC	CASSKATGQSPGNEQFF
TRBJ2-1	TRBV9	TRBD2	NA	TGTGCCAGCAGCGTAGTTGGGACTAGCGGATACAATGAGCAGTTCTTC	CASSVVGTSGYNEQFF
TRBJ1-5	TRBV27	TRBD1	NA	TGTGCCAGCAGTCCCGGACAGGGACGAGTCAAGCCCCAGCATTTT	CASSPGQGRVKPQHF
TRBJ1-5	TRBV19	NA	NA	TGTGCCAGTACTCAGGGAGGGAGTAATCAGCCCCAGCATTTT	CASTQGGSNQPQHF